This T cell receptor (beta chain) originates from a study of T cell changes during pregnancy in multiple sclerosis. Method: immunoSEQ multiplex PCR; TCRdb's copy keeps in-frame clones and lacks some. Altogether about 64,000 clones are present, about 90% being singletons, with the ten largest covering approximately 2%. The CDR3 totals 14 residues. CDR1 is LNHDA, CDR2 SQIVND, per germline (reference sequence). The germline V and J ends were trimmed by 6 bases and 8 bases, with 19 bases remaining between them. This clonotype was obtained from a female donor in good health, enrolled as a control in a pregnancy study. The chain carries TRBV19 and TRBJ1-2, with a possible D match to TRBD1 (6 bases). The source was peripheral blood, collected in the second trimester of pregnancy. For the CDR3, the DNA is TGTGCCAGTAGCTCTCAGGGGCTTTGGGGGGGCTACACCTTC. It is translated as CASSSQGLWGGYTF. Filled out from reference TRBV19 and TRBJ1-2, the complete variable domain reads DGGITQSPKYLFRKEGQNVTLSCEQNLNHDAMYWYRQDPGQGLRLIYYSQIVNDFQKGDIAEGYSVSREKKESFPLTVTSAQKNPTAFYLCASSSQGLWGGYTFGSGTRLTVV.